The T cell receptor beta chain described here comes from a study of T cell responses to AZD1222 COVID-19 vaccine. General study points: Repertoire sampling occurred only after the peak T cell response. Among AZD1222 vaccinees, only five to seven were seropositive at baseline. Donors were mostly white British, more females; clonal diversity possibly underestimated.

This clone showed up just a few times. Its antigen remains unknown. The protocol was immunoSEQ multiplex PCR, while the TCRdb copy is restricted to in-frame clones and leaves out a portion. This repertoire shows 130,000 to 150,000 clones, about 87% found once; its top ten account for roughly 3.5%. The origin of this receptor is an adult in good health. The sequenced sample was peripheral blood, obtained on day 0 of MenACWY control vaccination.

Written as DNA, the CDR3 is TGTGCCAGCAGCCCAGAAGAGTGGAGCGAAAAACTGTTTTTT. This encodes CASSPEEWSEKLFF. This chain connects TRBV9 to TRBJ1-4; D uncertain. Per the germline V gene, CDR1 is SGDLS and CDR2 is YYNGEE. This CDR3 spans 14 amino acids. The ends were cut back, 4 bases at V and 8 bases at J, with 15 bases in the middle.